This T cell receptor beta chain comes out of a study of long-term antiretroviral therapy in people with HIV. At survey level, the immunoSEQ assay was run in its v3.0 version. Profiling relied on immunoSEQ multiplex PCR, and the TCRdb table lists in-frame clones only, not all of them. The sample includes roughly 19,000 clones, over 80% of them seen just once. In the United States, treatment was given to all participants with HIV. Prior to DNA extraction, the samples held about 0.95-11 million cryopreserved PBMC. Germline CDR1 SGHKS, CDR2 YYEKEE (reference sequence). CDR3 length: 14 residues. The V and J ends lost 0 bases and 2 bases respectively, with 9 bases between them.

This TCR was recovered from a woman aged 40 to 50 with HIV. The sample here was unsorted PBMCs, taken 1.2 years after starting antiretroviral therapy. This sequence joins TRBV5-5 and TRBJ2-7; D perhaps matches TRBD1 (5 bases). CDR3 residues: CASSLEVQAYEQYF. CDR3 sequence (DNA): TGTGCCAGCAGCTTGGAGGTACAGGCCTACGAGCAGTACTTC.